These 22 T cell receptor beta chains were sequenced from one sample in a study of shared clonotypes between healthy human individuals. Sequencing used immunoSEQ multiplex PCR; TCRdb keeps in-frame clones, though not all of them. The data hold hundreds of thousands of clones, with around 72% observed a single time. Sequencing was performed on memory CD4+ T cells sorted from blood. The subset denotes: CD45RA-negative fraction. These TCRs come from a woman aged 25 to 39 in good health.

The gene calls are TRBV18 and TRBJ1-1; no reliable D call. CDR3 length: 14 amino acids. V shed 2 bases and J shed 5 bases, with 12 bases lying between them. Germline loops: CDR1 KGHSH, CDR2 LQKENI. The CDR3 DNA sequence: TGTGCCAGCTCACCAGTTGAGGGAGGAACTGAAGCTTTCTTT. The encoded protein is CASSPVEGGTEAFF. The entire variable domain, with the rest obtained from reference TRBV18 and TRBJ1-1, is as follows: NAGVMQNPRHLVRRRGQEARLRCSPMKGHSHVYWYRQLPEEGLKFMVYLQKENIIDESGMPKERFSAEFPKEGPSILRIQQVVRGDSAAYFCASSPVEGGTEAFFGQGTRLTVV.

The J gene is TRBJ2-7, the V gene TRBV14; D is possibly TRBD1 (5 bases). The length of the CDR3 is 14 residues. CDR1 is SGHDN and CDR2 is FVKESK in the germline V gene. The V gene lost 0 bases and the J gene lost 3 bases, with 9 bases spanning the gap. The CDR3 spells CASSQEGVSYEQYF. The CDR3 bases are TGTGCCAGCAGCCAAGAAGGGGTTAGCTACGAGCAGTACTTC.

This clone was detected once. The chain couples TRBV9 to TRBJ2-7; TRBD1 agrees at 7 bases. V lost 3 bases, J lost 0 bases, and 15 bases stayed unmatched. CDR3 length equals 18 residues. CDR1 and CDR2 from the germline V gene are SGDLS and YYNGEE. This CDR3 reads CASSALPTGNPSSYEQYF. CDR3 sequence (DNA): TGTGCCAGCAGCGCCCTCCCGACAGGGAACCCCTCCTCCTACGAGCAGTACTTC.

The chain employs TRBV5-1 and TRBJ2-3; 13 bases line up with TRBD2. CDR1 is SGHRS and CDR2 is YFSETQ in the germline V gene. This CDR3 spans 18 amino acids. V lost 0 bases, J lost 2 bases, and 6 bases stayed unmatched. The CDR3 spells CASSLVGTSGANTDTQYF. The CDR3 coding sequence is TGCGCCAGCAGCTTGGTCGGGACTAGCGGGGCGAACACAGATACGCAGTATTTT. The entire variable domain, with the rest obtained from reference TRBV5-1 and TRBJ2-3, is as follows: KAGVTQTPRYLIKTRGQQVTLSCSPISGHRSVSWYQQTPGQGLQFLFEYFSETQRNKGNFPGRFSGRQFSNSRSEMNVSTLELGDSALYLCASSLVGTSGANTDTQYFGPGTRLTVL.

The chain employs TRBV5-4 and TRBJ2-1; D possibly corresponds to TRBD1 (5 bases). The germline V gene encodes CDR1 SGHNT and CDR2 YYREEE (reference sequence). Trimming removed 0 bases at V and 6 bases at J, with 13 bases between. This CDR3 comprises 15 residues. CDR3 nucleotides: TGTGCCAGCAGCTTGGAAGGGGCAGAGTTCAATGAGCAGTTCTTC. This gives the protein CASSLEGAEFNEQFF.

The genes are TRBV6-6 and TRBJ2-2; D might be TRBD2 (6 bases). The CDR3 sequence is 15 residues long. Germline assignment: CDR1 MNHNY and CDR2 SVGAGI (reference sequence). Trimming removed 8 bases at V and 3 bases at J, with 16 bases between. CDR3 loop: CASAIPGVHTGELFF. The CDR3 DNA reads TGTGCCAGCGCGATACCGGGGGTTCACACCGGGGAGCTGTTTTTT.

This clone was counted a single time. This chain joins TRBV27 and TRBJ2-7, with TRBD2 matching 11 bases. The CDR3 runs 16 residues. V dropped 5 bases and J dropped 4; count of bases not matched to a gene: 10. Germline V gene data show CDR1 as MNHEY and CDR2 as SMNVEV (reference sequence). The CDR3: CASSRDTGLAVYEQYF. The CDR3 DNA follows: TGTGCCAGCAGTCGAGACACGGGACTAGCGGTATACGAGCAGTACTTC.

CDR3 DNA: TGTGCCAGCAGCCAAGATTTATTAGCGGGAGGTAAAGAGACCCAGTACTTC. Amino acid sequence: CASSQDLLAGGKETQYF. The rearrangement uses TRBV4-2 and TRBJ2-5, with TRBD2 matching over 10 bases. This CDR3 comprises 17 residues. V gave up 0 bases and J gave up 3 bases; unmatched junction bases: 7. Germline V gene data show CDR1 as LGHNA and CDR2 as YNFKEQ.

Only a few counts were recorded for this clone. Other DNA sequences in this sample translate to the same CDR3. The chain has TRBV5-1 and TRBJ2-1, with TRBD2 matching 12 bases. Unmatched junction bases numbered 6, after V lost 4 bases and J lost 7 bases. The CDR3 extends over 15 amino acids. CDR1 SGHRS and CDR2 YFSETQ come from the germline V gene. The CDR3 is CASSSGLAGTNEQFF. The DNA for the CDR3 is TGCGCCAGCAGCAGCGGACTAGCGGGAACTAATGAGCAGTTCTTC.

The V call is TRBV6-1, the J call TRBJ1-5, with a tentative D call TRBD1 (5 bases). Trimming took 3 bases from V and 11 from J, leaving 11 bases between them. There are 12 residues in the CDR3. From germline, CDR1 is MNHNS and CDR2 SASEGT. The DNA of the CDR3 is TGTGCCAGCAGTGACCTGGGGCTGTCCCAGCATTTT. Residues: CASSDLGLSQHF.

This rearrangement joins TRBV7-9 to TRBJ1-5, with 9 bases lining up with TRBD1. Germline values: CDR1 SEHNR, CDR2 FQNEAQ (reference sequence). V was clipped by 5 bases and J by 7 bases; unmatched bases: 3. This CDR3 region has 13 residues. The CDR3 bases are TGTGCCAGCAGCGAACAGGGGGCACAGCCCCAGCATTTT. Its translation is CASSEQGAQPQHF.

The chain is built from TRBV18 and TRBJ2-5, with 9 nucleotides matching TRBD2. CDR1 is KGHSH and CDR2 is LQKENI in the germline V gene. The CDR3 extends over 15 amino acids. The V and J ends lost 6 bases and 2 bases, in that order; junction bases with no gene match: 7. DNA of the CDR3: TGTGCCAGCTCTTCCGGGACTAGCTATCAAGAGACCCAGTACTTC. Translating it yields CASSSGTSYQETQYF.

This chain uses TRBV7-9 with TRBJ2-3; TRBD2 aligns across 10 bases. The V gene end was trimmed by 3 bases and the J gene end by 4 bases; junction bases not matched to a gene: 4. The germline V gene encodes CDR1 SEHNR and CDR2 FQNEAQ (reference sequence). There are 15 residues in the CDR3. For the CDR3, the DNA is TGTGCCAGCAGCTTTACTAGCGGGAAGGCAGATACGCAGTATTTT. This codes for CASSFTSGKADTQYF.

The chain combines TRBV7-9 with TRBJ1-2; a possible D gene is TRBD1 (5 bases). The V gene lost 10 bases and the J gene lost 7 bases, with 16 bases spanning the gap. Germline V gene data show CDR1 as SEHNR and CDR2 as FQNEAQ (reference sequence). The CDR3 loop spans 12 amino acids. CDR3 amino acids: CAISGRRGGYTF. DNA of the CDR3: TGTGCCATATCAGGGAGACGGGGTGGCTACACCTTC.

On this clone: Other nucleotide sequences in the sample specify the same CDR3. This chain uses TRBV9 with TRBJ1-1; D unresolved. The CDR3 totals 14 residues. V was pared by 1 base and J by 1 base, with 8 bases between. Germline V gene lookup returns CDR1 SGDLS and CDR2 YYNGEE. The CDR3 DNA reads TGTGCCAGCAGCGTATCGTCAGAGAACACTGAAGCTTTCTTT. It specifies CASSVSSENTEAFF.

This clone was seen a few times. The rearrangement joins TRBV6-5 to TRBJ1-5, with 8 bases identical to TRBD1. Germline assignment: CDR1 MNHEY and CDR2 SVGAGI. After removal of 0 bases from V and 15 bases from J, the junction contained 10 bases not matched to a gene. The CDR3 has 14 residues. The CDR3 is CASSYSSGTGAGHF. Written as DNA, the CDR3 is TGTGCCAGCAGTTACTCTAGCGGGACAGGTGCCGGGCATTTT.

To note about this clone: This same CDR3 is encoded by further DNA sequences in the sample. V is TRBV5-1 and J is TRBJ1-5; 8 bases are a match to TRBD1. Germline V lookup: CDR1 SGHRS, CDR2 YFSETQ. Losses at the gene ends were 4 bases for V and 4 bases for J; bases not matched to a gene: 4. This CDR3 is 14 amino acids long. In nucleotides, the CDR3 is TGCGCCAGCAGCATACAGGGGGGAAATCAGCCCCAGCATTTT. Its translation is CASSIQGGNQPQHF.

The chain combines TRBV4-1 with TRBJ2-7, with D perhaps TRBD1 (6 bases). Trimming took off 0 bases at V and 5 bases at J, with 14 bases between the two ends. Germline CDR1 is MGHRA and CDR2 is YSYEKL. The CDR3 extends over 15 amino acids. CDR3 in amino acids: CASSQDINRANEQYF. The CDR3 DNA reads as TGCGCCAGCAGCCAAGATATCAACAGGGCCAACGAGCAGTACTTC.

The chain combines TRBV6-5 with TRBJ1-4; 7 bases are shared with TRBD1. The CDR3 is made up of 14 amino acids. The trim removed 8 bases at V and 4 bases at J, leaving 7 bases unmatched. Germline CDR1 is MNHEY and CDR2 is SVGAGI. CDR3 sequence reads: CASGPGQINEKLFF. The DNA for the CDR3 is TGTGCCAGCGGACCGGGACAGATTAATGAAAAACTGTTTTTT.

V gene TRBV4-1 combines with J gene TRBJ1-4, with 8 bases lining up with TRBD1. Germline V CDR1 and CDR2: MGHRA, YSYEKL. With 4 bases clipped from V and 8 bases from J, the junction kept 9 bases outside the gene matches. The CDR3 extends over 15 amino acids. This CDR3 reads CASSPRQGNKEKLFF. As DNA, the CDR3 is TGCGCCAGCAGCCCCCGACAGGGGAATAAGGAAAAACTGTTTTTT.

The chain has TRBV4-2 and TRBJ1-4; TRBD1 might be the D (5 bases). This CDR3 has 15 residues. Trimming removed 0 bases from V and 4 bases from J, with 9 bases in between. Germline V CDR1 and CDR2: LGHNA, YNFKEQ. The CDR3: CASSQDRDHNEKLFF. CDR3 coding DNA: TGTGCCAGCAGCCAAGATCGGGACCATAATGAAAAACTGTTTTTT.

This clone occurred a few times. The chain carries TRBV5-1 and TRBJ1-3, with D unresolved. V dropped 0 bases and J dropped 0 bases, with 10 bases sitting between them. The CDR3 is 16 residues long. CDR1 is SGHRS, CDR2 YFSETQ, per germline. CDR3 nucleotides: TGCGCCAGCAGCTTGGAAGGACGTTTCTCTGGAAACACCATATATTTT. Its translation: CASSLEGRFSGNTIYF.